This TCR beta chain was found in a study of OX40 agonist ivuxolimab in advanced cancers. Study-wide context: Hepatocellular carcinoma, melanoma, renal cell or head and neck cancer affected the dose-escalation patients.

Germline V CDR1 and CDR2: MNHNS, SASEGT. The CDR3 consists of 13 residues. Trimming pared 7 bases from V and 4 bases from J, leaving 13 bases between. Clones were sequenced by immunoSEQ multiplex PCR, and TCRdb holds only the in-frame ones, with some missing. The repertoire holds over 65,000 clones, 88% seen once, with approximately 0.25% in the top ten. V usage is TRBV6-1 and J usage is TRBJ1-2; no reliable D call. The starting material was CD4+ or CD8+ T cells sorted from blood, obtained in a trial of the OX40 agonist ivuxolimab. This TCR came from an adult with an advanced solid tumor such as melanoma, head and neck, liver or kidney cancer. CDR3 sequence: CASKVAEVYGYTF. The CDR3 DNA is TGTGCCAGCAAGGTGGCAGAAGTCTATGGCTACACCTTC.